What follows are 7 T cell receptor beta chains derived from one specimen sequenced in a study of blood T cell repertoires in COVID-19. Generated by immunoSEQ multiplex PCR, the TCRdb table keeps only in-frame clones and is missing some. The sample carries about 300,000 clones, about 90% recorded once. The sequencing input was peripheral blood. The receptors shown here come from a man between 18 and 29 years old who had recovered from COVID-19.

The chain combines TRBV27 with TRBJ1-2, with 9 nucleotides matching TRBD1. After removal of 4 bases from V and 2 bases from J, the junction contained 5 bases not matched to a gene. The CDR3 length is 15 residues. The germline CDR1 and CDR2 sequences are MNHEY and SMNVEV (reference sequence). CDR3 sequence reads: CASSYTGTGNYGYTF. In DNA form, the CDR3 reads TGTGCCAGCAGTTACACCGGGACAGGGAACTATGGCTACACCTTC.

The J gene is TRBJ2-7, the V gene TRBV7-9, with D perhaps matching TRBD2 (7 bases). Germline assignment: CDR1 SEHNR and CDR2 FQNEAQ (reference sequence). The ends were cut back, 1 base at V and 0 bases at J, with 10 bases in the middle. The CDR3 loop spans 15 amino acids. CDR3 amino acids: CASSLGGGSSYEQYF. The CDR3 DNA follows: TGTGCCAGCAGCTTAGGCGGGGGCAGCTCCTACGAGCAGTACTTC.

The rearrangement uses TRBV19 and TRBJ2-3; TRBD2 matches at 7 bases. CDR1 is LNHDA and CDR2 is SQIVND in the germline V gene (reference sequence). J lost 5 bases, V lost 3 bases, and 5 bases had no gene match. This CDR3 is 14 amino acids long. The CDR3 here is CASSMAGVLDTQYF. The CDR3 DNA reads as TGTGCCAGTAGTATGGCGGGAGTTTTAGATACGCAGTATTTT.

This clone was picked up a small number of times. The chain couples TRBV9 to TRBJ2-5; a weak D match, TRBD2 (5 bases). The CDR3 spans 15 residues. V lost 3 bases and J lost 4, with 16 bases in between. CDR1 and CDR2 (germline): SGDLS, YYNGEE. CDR3 sequence (DNA): TGTGCCAGCAGCGGGAGTGAGGGCCCCGCAGAGACCCAGTACTTC. It is translated as CASSGSEGPAETQYF.

This chain links TRBV2 with TRBJ1-1, with 9 positions matching TRBD1. The CDR3 is 18 residues long. Per the germline V gene, CDR1 is SNHLY and CDR2 is FYNNEI. V lost 2 bases, J lost 5 bases, and 15 bases stayed unmatched. The DNA for the CDR3 is TGTGCCAGCAGTGAACGGGACAGGGTAAAGGGGACAGTTACTGAAGCTTTCTTT. It translates to CASSERDRVKGTVTEAFF.

The chain couples TRBV14 to TRBJ2-7; D perhaps matches TRBD2 (5 bases). V was pared by 5 bases and J by 0 bases, with 8 bases between. CDR3 length equals 13 residues. Germline values: CDR1 SGHDN, CDR2 FVKESK. The CDR3 nucleotides read TGTGCCAGCAGCAGTGGGAGCTCCTACGAGCAGTACTTC. Protein sequence: CASSSGSSYEQYF.

This clone was detected only once. The V call is TRBV11-2, the J call TRBJ2-1; TRBD2 agrees at 10 bases. The trim removed 5 bases at V and 3 bases at J, leaving 13 bases unmatched. CDR3 size: 18 residues. CDR1 is SGHAT, CDR2 FQNNGV, per germline. The CDR3 spells CASSPSIVAGGLYNEQFF. In DNA, the CDR3 is TGTGCCAGCAGCCCATCCATCGTAGCGGGAGGCCTCTACAATGAGCAGTTCTTC.